The 18 T cell receptor beta chains below come from one sample, sequenced in a study of blood T cell repertoires in COVID-19. Measured with immunoSEQ multiplex PCR; TCRdb has only the in-frame clones, and not every one. The sample shows some 430,000 clones, roughly 87% of them seen only once. The sequenced material came from PBMCs or T cells enriched from blood (not recorded which). These receptors all stem from a man between 18 and 35 years old who had recovered from COVID-19.

The chain employs TRBV11-3 and TRBJ2-1; 8 bases are shared with TRBD2. In germline, CDR1 is SGHNT, CDR2 YENEEA. This CDR3 contains 20 residues. V shed 0 bases and J 0 bases; nucleotides not matched to a gene: 13. The CDR3 DNA reads as TGTGCCAGCAGCTTAGAAGGGCGGCAGCGGGGGAGGAGCTCCTACAATGAGCAGTTCTTC. Its translation: CASSLEGRQRGRSSYNEQFF. Complete variable domain (other parts from reference TRBV11-3 and TRBJ2-1): EAGVVQSPRYKIIEKKQPVAFWCNPISGHNTLYWYLQNLGQGPELLIRYENEEAVDDSQLPKDRFSAERLKGVDSTLKIQPAELGDSAVYLCASSLEGRQRGRSSYNEQFFGPGTRLTVL.

J is TRBJ1-5 and V is TRBV2; TRBD1 aligns across 7 bases. V lost 10 bases and J lost 5; bases outside the gene matches: 11. The CDR3 totals 14 residues. Germline V gives CDR1 SNHLY, CDR2 FYNNEI. CDR3 nucleotides: TGTGCCACCGTGGGGGGCCAGGGGGATCAGCCCCAGCATTTT. This codes for CATVGGQGDQPQHF. The full variable domain, with the rest looked up from reference TRBV2 and TRBJ1-5, is EPEVTQTPSHQVTQMGQEVILRCVPISNHLYFYWYRQILGQKVEFLVSFYNNEISEKSEIFDDQFSVERPDGSNFTLKIRSTKLEDSAMYFCATVGGQGDQPQHFGDGTRLSIL.

The chain employs TRBV7-8 and TRBJ1-1, with TRBD1 matching 7 bases. Unmatched junction bases numbered 9, after V lost 4 bases and J lost 1 base. CDR3 length: 16 residues. The germline V gene encodes CDR1 SGHVS and CDR2 FQNEAQ. The CDR3 region is CASSYGDRLSNTEAFF. CDR3 DNA: TGTGCCAGCAGCTACGGGGACAGACTATCGAACACTGAAGCTTTCTTT.

V usage is TRBV2 and J usage is TRBJ2-6; D is uncertain. The CDR3 is 15 amino acids. V was cut by 3 bases and J by 2 bases, with 8 bases left in between. Germline V lookup: CDR1 SNHLY, CDR2 FYNNEI. CDR3 sequence (DNA): TGTGCCAGCAGTGATCAGAGGACTGGGGCCAACGTCCTGACTTTC. Residues: CASSDQRTGANVLTF.

V usage is TRBV5-1 and J usage is TRBJ2-7, with TRBD2 matching 8 bases. The CDR3 extends over 15 amino acids. Per germline, CDR1 SGHRS and CDR2 YFSETQ. V dropped 5 bases and J dropped 3; count of bases not matched to a gene: 10. The CDR3 loop is CASRSTSGGDYEQYF. For the CDR3, the DNA is TGCGCCAGCAGATCTACTAGCGGAGGGGACTACGAGCAGTACTTC.

The rearrangement uses TRBV4-1 and TRBJ1-6, with a tentative D call TRBD1 (6 bases). Germline CDR1 and CDR2: MGHRA and YSYEKL. The V end was cut by 3 bases, the J end by 10 bases, with 13 bases between. The length of the CDR3 is 14 residues. This CDR3 reads CASSQPGQESPLHF. As DNA, the CDR3 is TGCGCCAGCAGCCAGCCGGGACAAGAGTCACCCCTCCACTTT.

The DNA of the CDR3 is TGTGCCAGCAGTCCTTGGACTAGCGAGAGCACAGATACGCAGTATTTT. Translation: CASSPWTSESTDTQYF. The rearrangement links TRBV27 to TRBJ2-3; 9 positions match TRBD2. This CDR3 spans 16 amino acids. The V and J ends lost 5 bases and 0 bases, in that order; junction bases with no gene match: 6. Germline V gene data show CDR1 as MNHEY and CDR2 as SMNVEV (reference sequence).

Comment on this clone: This same CDR3 is encoded by further DNA sequences in the sample. CDR3 amino acids: CASSPTGTGGTEAFF. CDR3 nucleotide sequence: TGTGCCAGCTCACCAACCGGGACAGGAGGGACTGAAGCTTTCTTT. V gene TRBV18 combines with J gene TRBJ1-1; 8 nucleotides align to TRBD1. J lost 5 bases, V lost 2 bases, and 7 bases had no gene match. The CDR3 totals 15 residues. CDR1 KGHSH and CDR2 LQKENI come from the germline V gene.

On this clone: Sequence at one end of the junction differs from germline and may be a read error. The rearrangement joins TRBV14 to TRBJ2-3; TRBD2 is a possible D gene (5 bases). The germline CDR1 and CDR2 sequences are SGHDN and FVKESK. The CDR3 is made up of 13 amino acids. CDR3: CASSQDLTDTQYF. The CDR3 nucleotides are TGTGCTAGCAGCCAGGACTTAACAGATACGCAGTATTTT.

The DNA for the CDR3 is TGTGCCAGCGGGGGTGGACTATACGAGCAGTACTTC. Its protein product is CASGGGLYEQYF. The genes are TRBV19 and TRBJ2-7; D may be TRBD2 (6 bases). Germline V gene data show CDR1 as LNHDA and CDR2 as SQIVND (reference sequence). This CDR3 contains 12 residues. The germline V and J ends were trimmed by 9 bases and 4 bases, with 13 bases remaining between them.

This clone occurred once. The chain employs TRBV18 and TRBJ2-5; 8 bases map to TRBD1. Germline V CDR1 and CDR2: KGHSH, LQKENI. After removal of 3 bases from V and 1 base from J, the junction contained 4 bases not matched to a gene. CDR3 length: 15 residues. In DNA, the CDR3 is TGTGCCAGCTCACCCAACAGGGGGTCCCAAGAGACCCAGTACTTC. Its protein product is CASSPNRGSQETQYF.

The V and J genes are TRBV7-6 and TRBJ1-6, with a tentative D call TRBD1 (5 bases). CDR1 is SGHVS, CDR2 FNYEAQ, per germline. CDR3 length equals 13 residues. The V end lost 4 bases, the J end lost 9 bases, and 10 bases lay between the germline ends. In nucleotides, the CDR3 is TGTGCCAGCAGCTCGGGGGTGACTTCACCCCTCCACTTT. It codes for CASSSGVTSPLHF.

The chain is built from TRBV7-3 and TRBJ1-1, with D unclear. This CDR3 has 14 residues. V gave up 1 base and J gave up 2 bases, with 8 bases separating them. CDR1 SGHTA and CDR2 FQGTGA come from the germline V gene. In nucleotides, the CDR3 is TGTGCCAGCAGCTTAATGCCAGTAAACACTGAAGCTTTCTTT. Amino acids: CASSLMPVNTEAFF. Together with reference TRBV7-3 and TRBJ1-1, the CDR3 gives the full variable domain: GAGVSQTPSNKVTEKGKYVELRCDPISGHTALYWYRQSLGQGPEFLIYFQGTGAADDSGLPNDRFFAVRPEGSVSTLKIQRTERGDSAVYLCASSLMPVNTEAFFGQGTRLTVV.

The J gene is TRBJ2-7, the V gene TRBV4-1; D gene ambiguous. V dropped 0 bases and J dropped 1 base, with 7 bases sitting between them. The CDR3 is made up of 14 amino acids. Germline loops: CDR1 MGHRA, CDR2 YSYEKL. Here the CDR3 reads CASSQDPQSYEQYF. The DNA of the CDR3 is TGCGCCAGCAGCCAAGATCCGCAGTCCTACGAGCAGTACTTC.

CDR3 in amino acids: CASSLLWGGLAGMQNEQFF. In DNA form, the CDR3 reads TGTGCCAGCAGTTTACTATGGGGAGGGCTAGCGGGGATGCAAAATGAGCAGTTCTTC. The rearrangement joins TRBV28 to TRBJ2-1; 9 bases match TRBD2. Trimming cost V 2 bases and J 7 bases; bases outside gene matches: 18. CDR1 is MDHEN, CDR2 SYDVKM, per germline. CDR3 length: 19 residues.

The sample holds one count of this clone. The chain uses TRBV23-1 and TRBJ1-1; D is perhaps TRBD1 (5 bases). TRBV23-1 is an open reading frame, and its role is uncertain. The CDR3 is made up of 12 amino acids. Trimming took 7 bases from V and 8 from J, leaving 14 bases between them. The CDR3 coding sequence is TGCGCCAGCACGGTGGGCCAGGGAGAAGCTTTCTTT. Protein: CASTVGQGEAFF.

The V call is TRBV3-1 (or the pseudogene TRBV3-2), the J call TRBJ1-2; TRBD1 aligns across 7 bases. The CDR3 runs 14 residues. The germline V gene encodes CDR1 LGHDT and CDR2 YNNKEL (reference sequence). The junction had 8 bases not matched to a gene; V was cut back by 5 bases and J by 5 bases. CDR3 protein: CASSGRGQFYGYTF. Here the CDR3 DNA reads TGTGCCAGCAGCGGTAGGGGGCAGTTTTATGGCTACACCTTC.

V is TRBV7-2 and J is TRBJ2-7; tentative D call: TRBD2 (5 bases). The CDR3 has 15 amino acids. V dropped 2 bases and J dropped 5 bases, with 16 bases sitting between them. Per germline, CDR1 SGHTA and CDR2 FQGNSA. The CDR3 loop reads CASSLRPGKLHEQYF. The CDR3 nucleotides read TGTGCCAGCAGCTTACGTCCGGGGAAACTCCACGAGCAGTACTTC.